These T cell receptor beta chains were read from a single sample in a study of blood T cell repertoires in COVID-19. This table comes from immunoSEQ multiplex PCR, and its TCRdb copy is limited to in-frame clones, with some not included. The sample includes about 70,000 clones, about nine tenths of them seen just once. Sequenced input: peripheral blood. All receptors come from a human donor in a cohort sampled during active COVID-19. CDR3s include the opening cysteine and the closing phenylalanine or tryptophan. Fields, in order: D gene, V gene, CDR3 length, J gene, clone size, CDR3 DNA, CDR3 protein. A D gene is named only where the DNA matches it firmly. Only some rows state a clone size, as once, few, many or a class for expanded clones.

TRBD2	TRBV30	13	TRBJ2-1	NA	TGTGCCTGGAGGGGACTACCTTACAATGAGCAGTTCTTC	CAWRGLPYNEQFF
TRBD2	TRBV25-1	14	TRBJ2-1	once	TGTGCCAGCAGTGAAAGCGGGAGTGGAAATGAGCAGTTCTTC	CASSESGSGNEQFF
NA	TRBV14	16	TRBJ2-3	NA	TGTGCCAGCAGCCAAGCCCTTTCTAGGAGCGCAGATACGCAGTATTTT	CASSQALSRSADTQYF
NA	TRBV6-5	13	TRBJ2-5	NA	TGTGCCAGCAGCCTAGCGTACCAAGAGACCCAGTACTTC	CASSLAYQETQYF
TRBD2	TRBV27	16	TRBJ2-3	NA	TGTGCCAGCAGTTCCACGACTAGCGGGAGTTCAGATACGCAGTATTTT	CASSSTTSGSSDTQYF
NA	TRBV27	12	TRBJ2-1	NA	TGTGCCAGCAGTCCCGCAGGGTATCAGCAGTTCTTC	CASSPAGYQQFF
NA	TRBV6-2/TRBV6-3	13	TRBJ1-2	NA	TGTGCCAGCAGTTACATGGCAGGGTCCGGCTACACCTTC	CASSYMAGSGYTF
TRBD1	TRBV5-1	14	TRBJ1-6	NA	TGCGCCAGCAGCGGGGACAGGGGGAATTCACCCCTCCACTTT	CASSGDRGNSPLHF
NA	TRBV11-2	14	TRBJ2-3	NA	TGTGCCAGCAGCTCCCAGGGGGGCCCAGATACGCAGTATTTT	CASSSQGGPDTQYF
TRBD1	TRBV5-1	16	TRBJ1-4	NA	TGCGCCAGCAGCCCTGGACAGGGGGCTGCTAATGAAAAACTGTTTTTT	CASSPGQGAANEKLFF
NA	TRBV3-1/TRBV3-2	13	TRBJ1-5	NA	TGTGCCAGCAGTCAGGTAGGGGCGCAGCCCCAGCATTTT	CASSQVGAQPQHF
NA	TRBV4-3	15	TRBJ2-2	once	TGCGCCAGCAGCCAAGGACTAGCGAACACCGGGGAGCTGTTTTTT	CASSQGLANTGELFF
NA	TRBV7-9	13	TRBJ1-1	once	TGTGCCAGCAGGAAACAGGGGAACACTGAAGCTTTCTTT	CASRKQGNTEAFF
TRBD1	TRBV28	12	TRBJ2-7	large	TGTGCCAGCACGACAGGGGGCTACGAGCAGTACTTC	CASTTGGYEQYF
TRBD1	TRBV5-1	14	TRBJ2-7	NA	TGCGCCAGCAGACAGACAGGGGGCTTAAGCGAGCAGTACTTC	CASRQTGGLSEQYF
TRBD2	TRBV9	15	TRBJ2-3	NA	TGTGCCAGCAGCGCGGGACTAGCTGGCACAGATACGCAGTATTTT	CASSAGLAGTDTQYF
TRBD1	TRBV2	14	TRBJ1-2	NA	TGTGCCAGCAGTGTCGGGACAGAGAACTATGGCTACACCTTC	CASSVGTENYGYTF
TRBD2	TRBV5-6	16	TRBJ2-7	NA	TGTGCCAGCACTTTAGTAGCGGGAGGGCCCTCCTACGAGCAGTACTTC	CASTLVAGGPSYEQYF
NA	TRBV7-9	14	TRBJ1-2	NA	TGTGCCAGCAGCTTTGTACAGGAAAACTATGGCTACACCTTC	CASSFVQENYGYTF
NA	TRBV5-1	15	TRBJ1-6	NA	TGCGCCAGCAGCGCGGGGGGGCAGGGGTATTCACCCCTCCACTTT	CASSAGGQGYSPLHF
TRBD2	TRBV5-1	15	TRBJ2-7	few	TGCGCCAGCAGCGGAAGTAGCGGGAGGTCTAACGAGCAGTACTTC	CASSGSSGRSNEQYF
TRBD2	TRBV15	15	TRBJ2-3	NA	TGTGCCACCAGCAGGACTAGCGGGAGGGGGGATACGCAGTATTTT	CATSRTSGRGDTQYF